This entry is about one T cell receptor beta chain. Its antigen is still unknown. These data originate in a study of shared clonotypes between healthy human individuals. Study-wide results and limits: A handful of donors had about 5% of their naive CD4 clonotypes in common. Naive subsets, compared against memory subsets, generally had larger estimated richness values.

Clones were read by immunoSEQ multiplex PCR, and TCRdb kept only the in-frame ones, dropping some. In the table there are under 1,100,000 clones, under 80% of which are singletons. Every contributor of samples was a Caucasian grown-up residing in Nashville, Tennessee. Unmatched junction bases numbered 8, after V lost 8 bases and J lost 4 bases. The length of the CDR3 is 15 residues. Germline loops: CDR1 SNHLY, CDR2 FYNNEI. The chain is built from TRBV2 and TRBJ2-6; 7 nucleotides match TRBD1. The receptor was derived from a man aged 18 to 35 in good health. Sequencing was carried out using memory CD4+ T cells sorted from blood. The subset was: CD45RA-negative fraction. Here the CDR3 DNA reads TGTGCCAGCCAACCCGACAGGGCGGGGGCCAACGTCCTGACTTTC. Amino acid sequence: CASQPDRAGANVLTF.